This TCR beta chain originates from a study of technical replicates of blood from a few donors. Clones were read by immunoSEQ multiplex PCR, and TCRdb kept only the in-frame ones, dropping some. Among approximately 93,000 clones listed, about 93% were seen once. Germline loops: CDR1 SGHVS, CDR2 FQNEAQ. The CDR3 runs 15 residues. V gave up 3 bases and J gave up 6 bases; unmatched junction bases: 7. The chain carries TRBV7-8 and TRBJ2-7, with 11 bases that match TRBD2. Sequencing was carried out using T cells isolated from PBMCs. The sequence was obtained from a human donor in good health. The CDR3 DNA reads TGTGCCAGCAGCTTCGGGAGACTAGCGGGACCCGAGCAGTACTTC. This gives the protein CASSFGRLAGPEQYF. Together with reference TRBV7-8 and TRBJ2-7, the CDR3 gives the full variable domain: GAGVSQSPRYKVAKRGQDVALRCDPISGHVSLFWYQQALGQGPEFLTYFQNEAQLDKSGLPSDRFFAERPEGSVSTLKIQRTQQEDSAVYLCASSFGRLAGPEQYFGPGTRLTVT.